The clone carrying this TCR beta chain has a handful of counts. Its antigen is unidentified. The whole isolated RNA underwent reverse transcription, so sequencing captured expressed TCRB transcripts. Only in-frame clones appear in the TCRdb table, and some are missing; sequencing was by immunoSEQ multiplex PCR. In the table there are 250,000 to 350,000 clones, 8% to 13% of which are singletons. This entry belongs to a study of beta chain features in type 1 diabetes. V lost 2 bases and J lost 5, with 11 bases in between. The germline gives CDR1 SGDLS, CDR2 YYNGEE. CDR3 length: 13 residues. Study-level results: Moderately but significantly shorter TCRB CDR3s were found in Type 1 diabetes patients in all four CD4+ subsets. Individuals with type 1 diabetes displayed fewer insertions and more deletions at VDJ junctions. Because the template was cDNA, high-expressing cells might be over-represented.

Each of the CD4+ naive, central memory, regulatory and stem cell-like memory populations was sorted via CD45RO/CCR7/CD25/CD127/CD95/CD27. Source material: naive CD4+ T cells from blood. This TCR was sampled from a woman aged 25 to 45 in good health. V is TRBV9 and J is TRBJ2-7; the D is unclear. CDR3 region: CASSVAPSNEQYF. CDR3 in DNA: TGTGCCAGCAGCGTCGCACCCAGTAACGAGCAGTACTTC. Supplemented by reference TRBV9 and TRBJ2-7, the full variable domain reads DSGVTQTPKHLITATGQRVTLRCSPRSGDLSVYWYQQSLDQGLQFLIQYYNGEERAKGNILERFSAQQFPDLHSELNLSSLELGDSALYFCASSVAPSNEQYFGPGTRLTVT.